The 17 T cell receptor beta chains reported below all come from one sample, sequenced in a study of CD8+ T cells in alopecia areata. cDNA serving as the sequencing template came from extracted, reverse transcribed RNA. The assay was immunoSEQ multiplex PCR, and TCRdb's table has in-frame clones only and misses some. The table has about 190,000 clones, 45% to 75% seen once. Documented treatment: oral pan-JAK inhibitor, 5-10 mg twice daily. The sample was CD4+ T cells sorted from blood, taken at week 4, from a patient treated with tofacitinib. The receptors stem from a human donor with alopecia areata.

The chain uses TRBV19 and TRBJ2-6; the D gene is possibly TRBD2 (5 bases). Germline V gene sequence: CDR1 LNHDA, CDR2 SQIVND (reference sequence). V lost 8 bases and J 0 bases, leaving 8 bases between the germline ends. CDR3 length equals 14 residues. CDR3 nucleotides: TGTGCCAGTTTCGGGATCTCTGGGGCCAACGTCCTGACTTTC. As protein: CASFGISGANVLTF.

V and J are TRBV30 and TRBJ2-2; 8 bases line up with TRBD2. In germline, CDR1 is GTSNPN, CDR2 SVGIG (reference sequence). This CDR3 region has 14 residues. After removal of 3 bases from V and 7 bases from J, the junction contained 7 bases not matched to a gene. CDR3 DNA sequence: TGTGCCTGGAGCGACGGGAGGGCCGGCGGGGAGCTGTTTTTT. Translated: CAWSDGRAGGELFF.

The gene calls are TRBV5-1 and TRBJ2-7; D may correspond to TRBD1 or TRBD2 (5 bases each). The CDR3 sequence is 14 residues long. The germline V gene has CDR1 SGHRS and CDR2 YFSETQ. Trimming removed 4 bases from V and 5 bases from J, with 16 bases in between. The CDR3 nucleotides read TGCGCCAGCAGCACCGGGACGGACGGAAACGAGCAGTACTTC. Encoded protein: CASSTGTDGNEQYF.

The chain carries TRBV7-3 and TRBJ2-2; D gene unclear. Germline CDR1 is SGHTA and CDR2 is FQGTGA. V gave up 3 bases and J gave up 6 bases, with 11 bases separating them. CDR3 length: 14 amino acids. The CDR3 nucleotides read TGTGCCAGCAGCTTTGGGTCCGGAGCCGGGGAGCTGTTTTTT. This codes for CASSFGSGAGELFF.

The rearrangement links TRBV25-1 to TRBJ2-5; 7 nucleotides align to TRBD2. Germline CDR1 and CDR2: MGHDK and SYGVNS. The CDR3 spans 14 residues. V was pared by 1 base and J by 4 bases, with 3 bases of the junction left unmatched. The CDR3 DNA follows: TGTGCCAGCAGTGAATTTCGGGGGGTAGAGACCCAGTACTTC. Its translation is CASSEFRGVETQYF.

This clone has a handful of counts. The genes are TRBV29-1 and TRBJ2-3; D is perhaps TRBD1 or TRBD2 (6 bases each). In germline, CDR1 is SQVTM, CDR2 ANQGSEA. V lost 7 bases, J lost 4 bases, and 15 bases lay in between. CDR3 length: 13 amino acids. The CDR3 bases are TGCAGCGGTGAGGGGGGTTCGGCAGATACGCAGTATTTT. Its protein is CSGEGGSADTQYF.

A single count supports this clone. At one end, the junction sequence differs from germline, possibly due to a read error. The CDR3 nucleotides are TGTGCCAGCACCGTAACTCCCCTTCCAGAAGAGACCCAGTACTTC. It is translated as CASTVTPLPEETQYF. The chain combines TRBV9 with TRBJ2-5; D is ambiguous. This CDR3 has 15 amino acids. Germline CDR1 SGDLS, CDR2 YYNGEE.

This chain uses TRBV6-4 with TRBJ1-1; tentative D call: TRBD1 (5 bases). Looked up from germline, CDR1 is MRHNA and CDR2 is SNTAGT. The length of the CDR3 is 13 residues. V was cut by 5 bases and J by 3 bases, with 10 bases left in between. DNA for the CDR3: TGTGCCAGCAGTTCCACAGGTTACACTGAAGCTTTCTTT. Amino acid sequence: CASSSTGYTEAFF.

The chain uses TRBV4-1 and TRBJ2-6; D is possibly TRBD2 (5 bases). The germline gives CDR1 MGHRA, CDR2 YSYEKL. V was trimmed by 0 bases and J by 0 bases, leaving 12 bases between them. There are 18 residues in the CDR3. Here the CDR3 reads CASSQDPGISSGANVLTF. The CDR3 DNA is TGCGCCAGCAGCCAAGATCCCGGGATAAGCTCTGGGGCCAACGTCCTGACTTTC.

This chain connects TRBV7-9 to TRBJ1-5, with 8 bases fitting TRBD1. Losses at the gene ends were 1 base for V and 6 bases for J; bases not matched to a gene: 8. CDR3 length: 16 amino acids. CDR1 and CDR2 from the germline V gene are SEHNR and FQNEAQ (reference sequence). The chain's CDR3 is CASSLGGQVASQPQHF. CDR3 bases: TGTGCCAGCAGCTTAGGGGGACAGGTGGCGAGTCAGCCCCAGCATTTT.

The table lists this clone with a count of one. This chain uses TRBV7-2 with TRBJ2-1; D gene unclear. V was pared by 0 bases and J by 6 bases, with 15 bases between. From germline, CDR1 is SGHTA and CDR2 FQGNSA. This CDR3 has 16 amino acids. DNA of the CDR3: TGTGCCAGCAGCTTAGCGTGGACCACGTCACCCAATGAGCAGTTCTTC. The encoded protein is CASSLAWTTSPNEQFF.

This rearrangement joins TRBV5-1 to TRBJ2-7; D ambiguous. V was cut by 4 bases and J by 3 bases, with 17 bases left in between. CDR1 is SGHRS, CDR2 YFSETQ, per germline. The CDR3 length is 15 residues. The CDR3 DNA follows: TGCGCCAGCAGCCGGAACCAAGGCGGTATCTACGAGCAGTACTTC. It encodes CASSRNQGGIYEQYF.

This clone was seen only a few times. The chain carries TRBV29-1 and TRBJ2-5, with D maybe TRBD2 (6 bases). The germline V gene encodes CDR1 SQVTM and CDR2 ANQGSEA. Trimming removed 6 bases at V and 4 bases at J, with 15 bases between. The CDR3 is made up of 13 amino acids. The CDR3: CSVSFGSRETQYF. The CDR3 coding sequence is TGCAGCGTGTCGTTCGGGAGCCGAGAGACCCAGTACTTC.

The chain is built from TRBV29-1 and TRBJ1-2; 12 positions match TRBD1. V shed 6 bases and J 8 bases; nucleotides not matched to a gene: 4. CDR1 and CDR2 (germline): SQVTM, ANQGSEA. The length of the CDR3 is 12 residues. CDR3 nucleotides: TGCAGCGTGGGGACAGGGGGCAAAGGCTACACCTTC. Protein sequence: CSVGTGGKGYTF.

The chain combines TRBV5-6 with TRBJ1-5; D call uncertain. This CDR3 comprises 13 residues. Germline V CDR1 and CDR2: SGHDT, YYEEEE. V gave up 2 bases and J gave up 4 bases, with 7 bases separating them. The CDR3, as DNA: TGTGCCAGCAGCTTTTCAGGAAATCAGCCCCAGCATTTT. Residues: CASSFSGNQPQHF.

V and J are TRBV11-2 and TRBJ2-7; D possibly corresponds to TRBD1 (6 bases). CDR3 length equals 15 residues. Germline-derived CDR1 and CDR2 are SGHAT and FQNNGV. The V gene lost 3 bases and the J gene lost 3 bases, with 15 bases spanning the gap. The CDR3 region has the DNA TGTGCCAGCAGCTTCGGGGCCAACAGGGACTACGAGCAGTACTTC. Translation gives CASSFGANRDYEQYF.

The count of this clone is one. The V and J genes are TRBV6-5 and TRBJ2-7, with D uncertain. Germline-derived CDR1 and CDR2 are MNHEY and SVGAGI. This CDR3 is built from 13 residues. Trimming removed 5 bases from V and 2 bases from J, with 10 bases in between. As DNA, the CDR3 is TGTGCCAGCAGTACACCTGGGGCCTACGAGCAGTACTTC. This translates into CASSTPGAYEQYF.